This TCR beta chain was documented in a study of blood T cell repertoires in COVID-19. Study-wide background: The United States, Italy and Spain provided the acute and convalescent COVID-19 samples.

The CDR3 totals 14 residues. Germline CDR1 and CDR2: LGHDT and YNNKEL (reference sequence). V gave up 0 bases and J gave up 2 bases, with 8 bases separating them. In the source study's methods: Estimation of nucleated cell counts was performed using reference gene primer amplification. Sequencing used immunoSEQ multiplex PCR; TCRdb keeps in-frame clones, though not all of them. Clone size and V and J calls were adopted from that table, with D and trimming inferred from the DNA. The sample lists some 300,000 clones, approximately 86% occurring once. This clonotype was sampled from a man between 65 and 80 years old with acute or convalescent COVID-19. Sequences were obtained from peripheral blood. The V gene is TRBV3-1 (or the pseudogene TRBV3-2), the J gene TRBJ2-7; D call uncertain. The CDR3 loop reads CASSQDWATYEQYF. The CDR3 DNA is TGTGCCAGCAGCCAAGATTGGGCTACCTACGAGCAGTACTTC.